The clone carrying this T cell receptor (beta chain) was found a few times. Its antigen is not known. This entry is derived from a study of blood T cells in healthy people across ages. Whole-study results and caveats: In older individuals, TCR beta diversity per million T cells was lower, falling roughly linearly with age.

This CDR3 contains 15 residues. CDR1 and CDR2 from the germline V gene are DFQATT and SNEGSKA (reference sequence). Trimming took 6 bases from V and 3 from J, leaving 18 bases between them. It was with a sample-barcoded 5' primer and a J-beta primer mix that a second PCR of roughly 6 to 12 cycles was run. TCRdb processed the 5' RACE reads anew with MiXCR; each CDR3 protein has one entry. The sample has approximately 1,000,000 distinct CDR3 sequences, over 35% seen once; the top ten hold over 15%. V is TRBV20-1 and J is TRBJ2-1; D might be TRBD2 (6 bases). The sequenced sample consisted of blood. This sequence was found in a woman in her sixties in good health. The CDR3 spells CSATPGTGNYNEQFF. CDR3 nucleotide sequence: TGCAGTGCAACCCCCGGGACTGGAAACTACAATGAGCAGTTCTTC.